This T cell receptor beta chain stems from a study of T-cell memory formation after mild COVID-19 (dated by TCRdb to the early 2020s). As for the study more broadly: Most TCR sequence clusters were specific to one of the two donors. In two donors, T-cell clones that expanded and contracted after mild COVID-19 were followed by sequencing TCRalpha and TCRbeta repertoires longitudinally. The cohort comprised two young, previously healthy adult volunteers, one female and one male. What the study reported, not specific to this receptor: Clones that contracted from day 15 to 85 showed balanced CD4/CD8 phenotypes, whereas a second wave of clones that expanded from day 15 to 37 leaned towards CD4+. SARS-CoV-2 specificity was not confirmed for the second-wave clones peaking on day 37. The study covered only a couple of mild cases, and larger cohorts including severe cases with pre-infection samples were considered necessary. Contracting CD4+ clones were located mainly in the CM and EM memory subsets, whereas CD8+ clones were found to be enriched in EMRA. Some responding clones were detected in pre-infection memory, suggesting pre-existing cross-reactive memory T cells joined the SARS-CoV-2 response.

TCRdb names Illumina NovaSeq 6000 as the instrument used. cDNA libraries for TCRalpha and TCRbeta were prepared by 5'RACE using constant-segment primers, with sample barcodes and unique molecular identifiers added. RNA was extracted from every sample with Trizol reagent. Amplification of the libraries took two PCR steps, and the second step added a second sample barcode plus Illumina TruSeq adapters. Libraries were sequenced on an Illumina NovaSeq with 2 x 150 bp paired-end reads. As for how the authors treated the data: With migec v1.2.7, reads were demultiplexed and then collapsed into UMI-guided consensus sequences. Using mixcr v2.1.11, UMI consensuses were aligned to TRA and TRB V and J templates and then assembled into clonotypes. Expanded or contracted clonotypes were those called significant by both edgeR and NoisET, with noise models trained on biological replicates. For edgeR calls, the cutoffs were a false discovery rate-adjusted p below 0.01 and a log2 fold-change threshold of 1. As an exploratory analysis of dynamics, PCA with hierarchical clustering was applied to max-normalized trajectories of the 1000 most abundant clonotypes. Each responding clone was given a CD4 or CD8 phenotype based on the CD4+ and CD8+ repertoires, which had been sequenced separately. Using fastp at Q25 and MiXCR, TCRdb reprocessed the public reads and kept productive beta chains. Every CDR3 protein is listed once, alongside the most common genes and DNA of its rows. These V and J calls rely on TCRdb rather than the paper's analysis. The table for this sample lists 580,000 or so distinct CDR3 sequences; 15% to 20% of them were counted only once. The top ten hold about 8.6% of the sample.

This clonotype was detected only a few times. Its specific antigen is unknown. Base qualities are not recorded, but no much larger clone differs from it by a single base. There are 13 amino acids in the CDR3, from cysteine to phenylalanine inclusive. Only the CDR3 region is kept as DNA, spanning 39 bases read in frame from base 1. V was cut back by 10 bases and J by 5 bases, leaving a gap of 18 bases between them. The CDR1 and CDR2 encoded by the germline V gene are MNHEY and SVGAGI. Ficoll-Paque density gradient centrifugation was used to isolate PBMCs. The rearranged chain carries TRBV6-5 and TRBJ2-7; the D call is tentative, TRBD1 or TRBD2, as each matches 5 bases. The material sequenced was PBMCs or a T cell subset sorted from them (not recorded which). The receptor was derived from an adult woman who had mild COVID-19 (a few samples of this study predate the infection). The sample titles of this study are shuffled in the database, so cell type and time point are left out; the donor was told from shared clones. Here is the DNA: TGTGCCACCATGCCGGCAGGGAGCGACGAGCAGTACTTC. Translation gives CATMPAGSDEQYF.